This TCR beta chain originates from a study of PD-L1 blockade in urothelial cancer. On the study more broadly: Analyses were performed on blood at 3 weeks after treatment start (the second dose) and at 6 weeks. Blood yielded a median of around 140,000 T cells per sample.

CDR1 LNHNV and CDR2 YYDKDF come from the germline V gene (reference sequence). With 5 bases removed from V and 5 bases from J, the gap between germline ends came to 13 bases. The CDR3 consists of 13 residues. Only in-frame clones appear in the TCRdb table, and some are missing; sequencing was by immunoSEQ multiplex PCR. Found here are approximately 40,000 clones, around nine tenths of them singletons; the top ten hold about 23%. Noted time point: peripheral blood 6 weeks after treatment start. Urothelial carcinoma, locally advanced or metastatic, affected the patients. Material: PBMCs, obtained around atezolizumab (anti-PD-L1) treatment. The source of this sequence is a man between 60 and 75 years old with urothelial cancer. The chain has TRBV15 and TRBJ2-7; possible D gene TRBD2, 6 bases. CDR3 sequence reads: CATSLGGLDEQYF. The CDR3 DNA reads as TGTGCCACCAGCTTGGGAGGATTGGACGAGCAGTACTTC.